Below, 9 T cell receptor beta chains from the same sample are listed, as sequenced in a study of T cell responses to AZD1222 COVID-19 vaccine. Sequenced by immunoSEQ multiplex PCR; TCRdb stores in-frame clones only, minus some. The profile covers 150,000 or so clones, with 91% appearing a single time and roughly 3.8% taken by the ten largest. Specimen: peripheral blood, collected 28 days after the second AZD1222 dose. These receptors were taken from an adult who received the AZD1222 COVID-19 vaccine.

V and J are TRBV12-5 and TRBJ1-3; D is unclear. The ends were cut back, 4 bases at V and 9 bases at J, with 16 bases in the middle. Germline CDR1 is LGHNT and CDR2 is FRNRAP. CDR3 length: 14 amino acids. This chain's CDR3 is CASGSNRSRRTIYF. The CDR3 DNA reads as TGTGCTAGTGGTTCCAATCGTTCGAGGCGCACCATATATTTT.

This clone was recorded only once. The CDR3 DNA follows: TGTGCCTGGAGTACGGGTACTTACGAGCAGTACTTC. Protein: CAWSTGTYEQYF. V is TRBV30 and J is TRBJ2-7; no reliable D call. This CDR3 contains 12 residues. Trimming removed 2 bases at V and 4 bases at J, with 9 bases between. Germline V lookup: CDR1 GTSNPN, CDR2 SVGIG (reference sequence).

The chain links TRBV4-1 to TRBJ2-7, with 12 bases aligning to TRBD1. V trimming: 1 base; J trimming: 5 bases; junction bases outside the gene matches: 3. Germline assignment: CDR1 MGHRA and CDR2 YSYEKL. The CDR3 is 15 amino acids. The CDR3 is CASSQVGTGGDEQYF. The DNA for the CDR3 is TGCGCCAGCAGCCAAGTTGGGACAGGGGGCGACGAGCAGTACTTC.

This chain joins TRBV6-5 and TRBJ2-3; D tentatively reads TRBD1 or TRBD2 (5 bases each). The CDR3 runs to 15 residues. The ends were cut back, 6 bases at V and 2 bases at J, with 15 bases in the middle. Germline values: CDR1 MNHEY, CDR2 SVGAGI. The CDR3: CASSSGTSHTDTQYF. The CDR3 nucleotides are TGTGCCAGCAGCTCCGGGACCTCCCACACAGATACGCAGTATTTT.

The V gene is TRBV5-5, the J gene TRBJ1-1, with D uncertain. The CDR3 is made up of 14 amino acids. Germline CDR1 is SGHKS and CDR2 is YYEKEE (reference sequence). V was trimmed by 2 bases and J by 3 bases, leaving 11 bases between them. The CDR3 region has the DNA TGTGCCAGCAGCTTAGGTGGGTTACACACTGAAGCTTTCTTT. This translates into CASSLGGLHTEAFF.

The chain recombines TRBV24-1 with TRBJ2-5; maybe TRBD2 (6 bases). The CDR3 totals 13 residues. Trimming cost V 6 bases and J 2 bases, with 9 bases left between them. Germline-derived CDR1 and CDR2 are KGHDR and SFDVKD. CDR3 region: CATSPGGQETQYF. In DNA, the CDR3 is TGTGCCACCAGTCCCGGGGGTCAAGAGACCCAGTACTTC.

The chain uses TRBV30 and TRBJ1-2; 10 nucleotides line up with TRBD1. Looked up from germline, CDR1 is GTSNPN and CDR2 is SVGIG (reference sequence). Trimming took 2 bases from V and 0 from J; bases not matched to a gene: 6. This CDR3 has 16 residues. CDR3 region: CAWSPDRGPTNYGYTF. The CDR3, as DNA: TGTGCCTGGAGTCCAGACAGGGGGCCGACTAACTATGGCTACACCTTC.

This chain links TRBV6-9 with TRBJ2-7; 11 positions agree with TRBD1. V trimming: 7 bases; J trimming: 2 bases; junction bases outside the gene matches: 1. CDR3 length: 13 amino acids. CDR1 is MNHGY, CDR2 SVAAGI, per germline. The CDR3 sequence is CASKDRGPYEQYF. CDR3 in DNA: TGTGCCAGCAAGGACAGGGGGCCCTACGAGCAGTACTTC.

The J gene is TRBJ1-2, the V gene TRBV7-2; no definite D call. Germline V gene sequence: CDR1 SGHTA, CDR2 FQGNSA. The CDR3 consists of 15 residues. Trimming cost V 1 base and J 5 bases, with 14 bases left between them. The CDR3 loop is CASSLGGTRSYGYTF. CDR3 in DNA: TGTGCCAGCAGCTTAGGGGGAACAAGAAGTTATGGCTACACCTTC.